This T cell receptor (beta chain) was observed in a study of CD8+CD57+ T cells in acquired aplastic anemia. Study-wide context: DNA from sorted CD4+ and CD8+ cells averaged around 3 ug. Findings and limits, study-wide: With respect to CD8+ Simpson's diversity, patients and controls did not differ significantly. Patients shared some 30 CD8+ CDR3 sequences with controls.

The template for TCR beta VDJ and CDR3 sequence profiling was genomic DNA. Each CDR3 protein is one row after TCRdb ran MiXCR on the reads. This sample carries some 150,000 distinct CDR3 sequences, roughly 48% of them seen once, and the ten largest clones take roughly 1.1%. Only patients with CD8+CD57+ cell expansion on flow cytometry were chosen for sequencing. Per the germline V gene, CDR1 is DFQATT and CDR2 is SNEGSKA (reference sequence). The V and J ends lost 6 bases and 7 bases respectively, with 10 bases between them. CDR3 length: 11 amino acids. This clonotype showed up many times. The target antigen is unknown.

Specimen: sorted CD4+, CD8+, or CD8+CD57+ T cells (not recorded which) from PBMCs. This chain connects TRBV20-1 to TRBJ2-1; D unclear. The sequence was collected from a human donor with aplastic anemia. CDR3 DNA sequence: TGCAGTGCGGAGCGTGGTAATGAGCAGTTCTTC. It codes for CSAERGNEQFF.